This T cell receptor beta chain comes out of a study of blood T cell repertoires in COVID-19 (dated by TCRdb to about 2020). With respect to the entire study: The collaborator samples originated in the United States, Italy and Spain and spanned the acute and convalescent phases of COVID-19. The repertoires were released in a freely available public database intended as a resource for research on the immune response to SARS-CoV-2. Samples were obtained from the ongoing ImmuneRACE study (first 160 participants) and from 1,000 to 1,500 subjects provided by 6 global collaborators. Sample metadata almost always included a de-identified subject ID, COVID-19 status, age in years and sex. HLA class I and class II types, where available, came from metadata supplied by the sample provider rather than from assay-based typing. Subjects who had been exposed to COVID-19, were actively infected with it, or had recovered from it provided the deeply sampled blood TCRbeta repertoires that made up the dataset. The prospective study material was composed of cDNA or gDNA derived from T cells, B-cell-depleted T cells, or PBMCs.

TCRbeta CDR3 regions were amplified from genomic DNA by means of the immunoSEQ Assay, a bias-controlled multiplex PCR. In the original analysis: Within the assay, amplification of reference gene primers was used to estimate how many nucleated cells each sample contained. To quantify the absolute abundance of each unique TCRbeta CDR3 rearrangement, sequence reads were collapsed and filtered. For each sample, productive Simpson clonality was calculated as the square root of Simpson's diversity index over productive rearrangements. The table comes from immuneACCESS by way of TCRdb, which keeps in-frame sequences with V and J called. Part of the clones is missing from these tables; in studies checked, under half for an unresolved V gene and the rest for unknown reasons. The DNA gave D and trimming, while V, J and clone size come from that table. The sample includes a few hundred thousand clones, with 90% observed a single time. Of the sample, more than 12% is held by the ten largest clones.

Including the terminal cysteine and phenylalanine, the CDR3 comprises 16 residues. Of the read, only the CDR3 DNA is kept; its 48 bases are in frame from base 1. Ends trimmed: V by 4 bases, J by 1 base; bases unmatched to a gene: 10. The germline V gene (reference sequence) gives CDR1 as SGHNT and CDR2 as YYREEE. Participants in the prospective study were enrolled through a virtual design, were aged about 18 to 100 years, and lived in under 25 United States geographic areas. In the prospective study, participants were assigned to cohorts based on the clinical history participants reported in a screening survey and a study questionnaire. A participant counted as exposed if, within 2 weeks of entering the study, that participant had been in contact with someone who had a PCR-confirmed or clinician-diagnosed COVID-19 case. Each participant in the prospective study had whole blood, serum and a nasopharyngeal or oropharyngeal swab collected by mobile phlebotomists. Prospective study participants could optionally give additional blood draws and questionnaires over an approximately 2-month period. Before DNA extraction, prospective study blood samples were shipped either frozen or at room temperature.

Results the study describes overall, beyond this receptor: The amount of clinical and demographic metadata varied by source and participant and was provided uncurated.

Comment on this clone: Its antigen remains undetermined. Within one base of it there is no much larger clone, and no base qualities were kept.

This sequence was found in a young man who had been exposed to COVID-19. Sequenced sample: PBMCs or T cells enriched from blood (not recorded which). The chain links TRBV5-4 with TRBJ1-1, with TRBD1 identical over 7 junction bases. The nucleotides read TGTGCCAGCAGCCCGCCGGGACAGCTACAGAACACTGAAGCTTTCTTT. This sequence encodes CASSPPGQLQNTEAFF.